Below are 25 T cell receptor beta chains sequenced from a single sample in a study of CD8+ T cells in alopecia areata. Extracted RNA was reverse transcribed into cDNA, the sequencing template. Assay used: immunoSEQ multiplex PCR; TCRdb lists only in-frame clones, some missing. The sample yields more than 95,000 clones, approximately 42% seen once. The sequenced sample was CD4+ T cells sorted from blood. All receptors come from a human donor with alopecia areata.

The chain employs TRBV6-7 and TRBJ2-5; D assignment may be TRBD1 or TRBD2 (5 bases each). TRBV6-7 is an ORF for which the function is uncertain. This CDR3 is built from 17 residues. Between the trimmed V and J ends, which lost 2 bases and 1 base, there was a span of 17 bases. The DNA of the CDR3 is TGTGCCAGCAGTTACCCCCTATCGGGGCGAGGCCAAGAGACCCAGTACTTC. It specifies CASSYPLSGRGQETQYF.

The chain uses TRBV6-1 and TRBJ2-2; no definite D call. Germline CDR1 is MNHNS and CDR2 is SASEGT. Trimming stripped 3 bases from V and 4 bases from J, with 12 bases between. CDR3 size: 15 residues. The CDR3, as DNA: TGTGCCAGCAGTGACGCGCAAAAGTTCACCGGGGAGCTGTTTTTT. This encodes CASSDAQKFTGELFF.

The chain joins TRBV5-6 to TRBJ2-5, with unresolved D. Germline V gives CDR1 SGHDT, CDR2 YYEEEE. Between the trimmed V and J ends, which lost 0 bases and 8 bases, there was a span of 14 bases. This CDR3 spans 14 amino acids. The CDR3 region has the DNA TGTGCCAGCAGCTTGGTTCGACACGGTGTAACCCAGTACTTC. As protein: CASSLVRHGVTQYF.

In DNA form, the CDR3 reads TGTGCCAGCACCAGAGCGGGGGGGCGCTACAATGAGCAGTTCTTC. This sequence encodes CASTRAGGRYNEQFF. This chain connects TRBV28 to TRBJ2-1; 10 bases are a match to TRBD2. CDR1 is MDHEN and CDR2 is SYDVKM in the germline V gene. The CDR3 consists of 15 residues. Trimming removed 7 bases from V and 3 bases from J; junction bases left unmatched: 6.

J is TRBJ2-1 and V is TRBV18; tentative D call: TRBD1 (6 bases). Germline loops: CDR1 KGHSH, CDR2 LQKENI. This CDR3 comprises 15 residues. With 2 bases removed from V and 3 bases from J, the gap between germline ends came to 11 bases. CDR3 region: CASSPGGAVYNEQFF. CDR3 coding DNA: TGTGCCAGCTCACCAGGGGGCGCGGTCTACAATGAGCAGTTCTTC. Filled out from reference TRBV18 and TRBJ2-1, the complete variable domain reads NAGVMQNPRHLVRRRGQEARLRCSPMKGHSHVYWYRQLPEEGLKFMVYLQKENIIDESGMPKERFSAEFPKEGPSILRIQQVVRGDSAAYFCASSPGGAVYNEQFFGPGTRLTVL.

This sequence joins TRBV4-3 and TRBJ1-2, with D unclear. From germline, CDR1 is LGHNA and CDR2 YSLEER. Trimming cost V 3 bases and J 1 base, with 12 bases left between them. The CDR3 is 15 amino acids. The CDR3 coding sequence is TGCGCCAGCAGCCAGCCGGGCCCGATTAACTATGGCTACACCTTC. This encodes CASSQPGPINYGYTF.

The rearrangement joins TRBV4-1 to TRBJ2-5; D tentatively fits TRBD1 or TRBD2 (5 bases each). The V end was cut by 4 bases, the J end by 2 bases, with 11 bases between. The CDR3 runs 14 residues. CDR1 MGHRA and CDR2 YSYEKL come from the germline V gene. CDR3 sequence: CASSPPGRQETQYF. The CDR3 DNA follows: TGCGCCAGCAGCCCACCGGGACGACAAGAGACCCAGTACTTC.

This clone was observed a handful of times. The V and J genes are TRBV5-1 and TRBJ2-1, with TRBD2 matching over 7 bases. The length of the CDR3 is 15 residues. The V and J ends lost 0 bases and 9 bases, in that order; junction bases with no gene match: 9. Germline CDR1 is SGHRS and CDR2 is YFSETQ. CDR3 amino acids: CASSLVLARGSEQFF. CDR3 nucleotide sequence: TGCGCCAGCAGCTTGGTACTAGCGAGAGGTAGTGAGCAGTTCTTC.

The rearrangement uses TRBV14 and TRBJ2-3; D gene ambiguous. V was shortened by 1 base and J by 2 bases, with 10 bases between the two germline ends. The CDR3 has 15 residues. Germline values: CDR1 SGHDN, CDR2 FVKESK. CDR3 sequence reads: CASSQATVYTDTQYF. The CDR3, as DNA: TGTGCCAGCAGCCAAGCCACGGTTTACACAGATACGCAGTATTTT.

This clone qualifies as medium-sized. The V call is TRBV5-1, the J call TRBJ2-1, with TRBD2 matching 10 bases. The length of the CDR3 is 17 residues. Germline CDR1 reads SGHRS; CDR2 reads YFSETQ. V lost 0 bases, J lost 8 bases, and 11 bases stayed unmatched. CDR3 in amino acids: CASSLVLAGGSSHEQFF. CDR3 nucleotides: TGCGCCAGCAGCTTGGTGTTAGCGGGAGGATCATCCCATGAGCAGTTCTTC.

The genes are TRBV4-2 and TRBJ2-2; the D is unclear. V was trimmed by 2 bases and J by 6 bases, leaving 19 bases between them. There are 17 residues in the CDR3. Germline V CDR1 and CDR2: LGHNA, YNFKEQ. The CDR3 DNA is TGTGCCAGCAGCCAACGTGGGTCCCTCGGGCTACCCGGGGAGCTGTTTTTT. As protein: CASSQRGSLGLPGELFF.

In this sample, this clone turned up a few times. The rearrangement uses TRBV9 and TRBJ2-7, with 12 bases identical to TRBD2. Per the germline V gene, CDR1 is SGDLS and CDR2 is YYNGEE. The CDR3 length is 15 residues. Trimming took 4 bases from V and 6 from J; bases not matched to a gene: 8. The chain's CDR3 is CASSPSLLAGGEQYF. In nucleotides, the CDR3 is TGTGCCAGCAGCCCAAGCTTACTAGCGGGAGGCGAGCAGTACTTC.

The rearrangement links TRBV5-1 to TRBJ2-5; maybe TRBD1 (6 bases). The length of the CDR3 is 14 residues. V dropped 4 bases and J dropped 1 base, with 11 bases sitting between them. Germline V gives CDR1 SGHRS, CDR2 YFSETQ. In DNA, the CDR3 is TGCGCCAGCAGCAGCCGGGACACCCAAGAGACCCAGTACTTC. This sequence encodes CASSSRDTQETQYF.

The CDR3 is CASSPLPQLSTDTQYF. CDR3 sequence (DNA): TGTGCCAGCTCACCACTCCCCCAGCTTAGCACAGATACGCAGTATTTT. J is TRBJ2-3 and V is TRBV18; no reliable D call. Germline loops: CDR1 KGHSH, CDR2 LQKENI. V was trimmed by 1 base and J by 0 bases, leaving 11 bases between them. The CDR3 runs 16 residues.

The chain carries TRBV19 and TRBJ2-7, with 7 bases that match TRBD1. Germline lookup yields CDR1 LNHDA and CDR2 SQIVND (reference sequence). The V segment lost 5 bases and the J segment 3 bases; nucleotides outside the gene matches: 10. The CDR3 extends over 15 amino acids. CDR3 DNA sequence: TGTGCCAGTAGTCCGTTCGGACAGGTCGGCTACGAGCAGTACTTC. Encoded protein: CASSPFGQVGYEQYF.

This clone came up a few times. The rearrangement links TRBV2 to TRBJ1-1; D unclear. CDR3 length equals 13 residues. The germline V gene encodes CDR1 SNHLY and CDR2 FYNNEI. Trimming stripped 4 bases from V and 1 base from J, with 7 bases between. CDR3 region: CASSVQRNTEAFF. The DNA for the CDR3 is TGTGCCAGCAGTGTTCAGAGGAACACTGAAGCTTTCTTT.

The gene calls are TRBV30 and TRBJ1-1, with D perhaps TRBD1 (5 bases). V gave up 5 bases and J gave up 2 bases, with 12 bases separating them. Germline V gene sequence: CDR1 GTSNPN, CDR2 SVGIG (reference sequence). The CDR3 contains 13 residues. Here the CDR3 DNA reads TGTGCCTGGGGATTAGGGGTTAACACTGAAGCTTTCTTT. The encoded protein is CAWGLGVNTEAFF. Complete variable domain (other parts from reference TRBV30 and TRBJ1-1): SQTIHQWPATLVQPVGSPLSLECTVEGTSNPNLYWYRQAAGRGLQLLFYSVGIGQISSEVPQNLSASRPQDRQFILSSKKLLLSDSGFYLCAWGLGVNTEAFFGQGTRLTVV.

The J gene is TRBJ1-2, the V gene TRBV11-2; D perhaps matches TRBD1 (6 bases). The V end was cut by 0 bases, the J end by 8 bases, with 19 bases between. The germline CDR1 and CDR2 sequences are SGHAT and FQNNGV. This CDR3 is 16 amino acids long. In DNA, the CDR3 is TGTGCCAGCAGCTTAGAGCCCACCTTGTGGGGACAAGGCTACACCTTC. It is translated as CASSLEPTLWGQGYTF.

V gene TRBV4-2 combines with J gene TRBJ1-6; D perhaps matches TRBD1 (5 bases). The CDR3 totals 16 residues. Germline V gene lookup returns CDR1 LGHNA and CDR2 YNFKEQ. The V end was cut by 3 bases, the J end by 7 bases, with 16 bases between. Here the CDR3 DNA reads TGTGCCAGCAGCCAGGGACGGAGAGATCTGAATTCACCCCTCCACTTT. This sequence encodes CASSQGRRDLNSPLHF.

The chain links TRBV30 to TRBJ2-5; maybe TRBD1 (5 bases). The V end lost 3 bases, the J end lost 1 base, and 15 bases lay between the germline ends. Germline lookup yields CDR1 GTSNPN and CDR2 SVGIG (reference sequence). The CDR3 extends over 15 amino acids. Here the CDR3 reads CAWRPLVGVQETQYF. The DNA for the CDR3 is TGTGCCTGGAGACCGCTTGTAGGGGTCCAAGAGACCCAGTACTTC.

This clone has only a few counts. The chain has TRBV28 and TRBJ2-5, with D unclear. Germline lookup yields CDR1 MDHEN and CDR2 SYDVKM. The CDR3 spans 13 residues. V was pared by 2 bases and J by 1 base, with 5 bases between. In DNA form, the CDR3 reads TGTGCCAGCAGTTTAGGTGGCCAAGAGACCCAGTACTTC. Translation gives CASSLGGQETQYF. Together with reference TRBV28 and TRBJ2-5, the CDR3 gives the full variable domain: DVKVTQSSRYLVKRTGEKVFLECVQDMDHENMFWYRQDPGLGLRLIYFSYDVKMKEKGDIPEGYSVSREKKERFSLILESASTNQTSMYLCASSLGGQETQYFGPGTRLLVL.

The rearrangement links TRBV29-1 to TRBJ2-1; TRBD1 matches 8 bases. Germline values: CDR1 SQVTM, CDR2 ANQGSEA. This CDR3 spans 13 amino acids. The J segment lost 8 bases and the V segment lost 3 bases, leaving 6 bases of the junction unmatched. The DNA for the CDR3 is TGCAGCGTTGATCTCCGACAGGGGTATGAGCAGTTCTTC. It encodes CSVDLRQGYEQFF.

This sequence joins TRBV29-1 and TRBJ2-6; tentative D call: TRBD1 (5 bases). Looked up from germline, CDR1 is SQVTM and CDR2 is ANQGSEA. The CDR3 has 13 residues. V was pared by 7 bases and J by 2 bases, with 9 bases between. The CDR3 DNA reads TGCAGCGCCAGGGAAGCTGGGGCCAACGTCCTGACTTTC. As protein: CSAREAGANVLTF. Combining the CDR3 with reference TRBV29-1 and TRBJ2-6 gives the whole variable domain SAVISQKPSRDICQRGTSLTIQCQVDSQVTMMFWYRQQPGQSLTLIATANQGSEATYESGFVIDKFPISRPNLTFSTLTVSNMSPEDSSIYLCSAREAGANVLTFGAGSRLTVL.

The CDR3 sequence is CASKGLGEQFF. In DNA, the CDR3 is TGCGCCAGCAAGGGGCTCGGTGAGCAGTTCTTC. The gene calls are TRBV4-3 and TRBJ2-1; tentatively, D is TRBD1 (5 bases). V lost 7 bases and J 9 bases, leaving 10 bases between the germline ends. The CDR3 spans 11 residues. Germline CDR1 reads LGHNA; CDR2 reads YSLEER.

This chain links TRBV6-6 with TRBJ2-3; 7 bases align to TRBD1. J was trimmed by 2 bases and V by 2 bases; bases with no gene match: 7. There are 16 residues in the CDR3. Germline loops: CDR1 MNHNY, CDR2 SVGAGI (reference sequence). The CDR3 loop reads CASSYRRTGVTDTQYF. The CDR3 DNA is TGTGCCAGCAGTTACCGCCGGACAGGCGTCACAGATACGCAGTATTTT.